The 10 T cell receptor beta chains below come from one sample, sequenced in a study of blood T cell repertoires in COVID-19. Profiling relied on immunoSEQ multiplex PCR, and the TCRdb table lists in-frame clones only, not all of them. The table has 200,000 to 250,000 clones, about 88% seen once. Sequencing input: peripheral blood. These receptors all come from an older woman with acute or convalescent COVID-19.

The chain carries TRBV7-8 and TRBJ1-5; possibly TRBD1 for D (6 bases). V lost 5 bases and J lost 2, with 7 bases in between. Germline values: CDR1 SGHVS, CDR2 FQNEAQ. The length of the CDR3 is 13 residues. The CDR3 bases are TGTGCCAGCAGCCGGGGGCGCAATCAGCCCCAGCATTTT. Its protein is CASSRGRNQPQHF.

The chain employs TRBV6-1 and TRBJ2-7; D is perhaps TRBD1 (5 bases). Trimming removed 2 bases from V and 2 bases from J, with 25 bases in between. Germline CDR1 MNHNS, CDR2 SASEGT. The CDR3 is 19 amino acids. The CDR3 sequence is CASSEKGVSYLLGPYEQYF. The DNA of the CDR3 is TGTGCCAGCAGTGAAAAAGGGGTGTCATACCTACTGGGCCCCTACGAGCAGTACTTC.

J is TRBJ2-1 and V is TRBV5-1; D remains ambiguous. In germline, CDR1 is SGHRS, CDR2 YFSETQ. V lost 0 bases, J lost 4 bases, and 11 bases lay in between. The CDR3 loop spans 15 amino acids. The CDR3, as DNA: TGCGCCAGCAGCTTGGGTACCGAGAGGTACAATGAGCAGTTCTTC. Its translation is CASSLGTERYNEQFF. Looking up the rest from reference TRBV5-1 and TRBJ2-1 gives the full variable domain: KAGVTQTPRYLIKTRGQQVTLSCSPISGHRSVSWYQQTPGQGLQFLFEYFSETQRNKGNFPGRFSGRQFSNSRSEMNVSTLELGDSALYLCASSLGTERYNEQFFGPGTRLTVL.

V and J are TRBV14 and TRBJ1-2, with 12 bases identical to TRBD1. This CDR3 is 17 amino acids long. The V and J ends lost 1 base and 2 bases, in that order; junction bases with no gene match: 5. Germline V gene sequence: CDR1 SGHDN, CDR2 FVKESK. CDR3 coding DNA: TGTGCCAGCAGCCAAGGTCCGGGACAGGGGGCGAACTATGGCTACACCTTC. Protein: CASSQGPGQGANYGYTF. The full variable domain, in which reference TRBV14 and TRBJ1-2 provide the parts outside the CDR3, is EAGVTQFPSHSVIEKGQTVTLRCDPISGHDNLYWYRRVMGKEIKFLLHFVKESKQDESGMPNNRFLAERTGGTYSTLKVQPAELEDSGVYFCASSQGPGQGANYGYTFGSGTRLTVV.

This clone was seen a single time. CDR3 coding DNA: TGCAGCTTTGCGGGGACTAGTTCACCCCCGTACAATGAGCAGTTCTTC. It yields the protein CSFAGTSSPPYNEQFF. J is TRBJ2-1 and V is TRBV29-1; 8 bases line up with TRBD2. The CDR3 is 16 amino acids. Per the germline V gene, CDR1 is SQVTM and CDR2 is ANQGSEA. V lost 8 bases and J lost 4; bases outside the gene matches: 16.

The rearrangement uses TRBV5-4 and TRBJ2-7; D not certain. From germline, CDR1 is SGHNT and CDR2 YYREEE (reference sequence). Between the trimmed V and J ends, which lost 1 base and 0 bases, there was a span of 11 bases. This CDR3 has 15 amino acids. The CDR3 protein is CASSLRAVSSYEQYF. CDR3 DNA: TGTGCCAGCAGCTTGCGTGCGGTCTCCTCCTACGAGCAGTACTTC. The full variable domain, its missing parts supplied by reference TRBV5-4 and TRBJ2-7, is ETGVTQSPTHLIKTRGQQVTLRCSSQSGHNTVSWYQQALGQGPQFIFQYYREEENGRGNFPPRFSGLQFPNYSSELNVNALELDDSALYLCASSLRAVSSYEQYFGPGTRLTVT.

In its sample, this clone was seen once. This CDR3 is CASSLLGGSDGYTF. CDR3 in DNA: TGTGCCAGCAGTTTATTAGGGGGCTCGGATGGCTACACCTTC. V is TRBV27 and J is TRBJ1-2, with 7 bases aligning to TRBD1. The CDR3 extends over 14 amino acids. The V segment lost 1 base and the J segment 6 bases; nucleotides outside the gene matches: 5. Germline assignment: CDR1 MNHEY and CDR2 SMNVEV (reference sequence).

The rearrangement joins TRBV6-6 to TRBJ1-5; TRBD1 might be the D (6 bases). The germline gives CDR1 MNHNY, CDR2 SVGAGI (reference sequence). Trimming left V 6 bases short and J 6 bases short, with 18 bases between. The CDR3 has 15 residues. The CDR3 loop reads CASSLRGRGGQPQHF. CDR3 DNA sequence: TGTGCCAGCAGCCTCAGGGGCAGGGGCGGTCAGCCCCAGCATTTT.

The chain combines TRBV25-1 with TRBJ1-6; the D gene is possibly TRBD1 (5 bases). With 3 bases removed from V and 4 bases from J, the gap between germline ends came to 7 bases. This CDR3 contains 14 residues. Germline values: CDR1 MGHDK, CDR2 SYGVNS. The CDR3 is CASSEGGYNSPLHF. In nucleotides, the CDR3 is TGTGCCAGCAGTGAGGGGGGTTATAATTCACCCCTCCACTTT.

This sequence joins TRBV29-1 and TRBJ2-7, with D possibly TRBD2 on 5 matching bases. Trimming pared 4 bases from V and 7 bases from J, leaving 11 bases between. The CDR3 is 11 amino acids. The germline V gene encodes CDR1 SQVTM and CDR2 ANQGSEA. The CDR3 DNA sequence: TGCAGCGTTGGCGGACTCTCAGAGCAGTACTTC. Its protein product is CSVGGLSEQYF.